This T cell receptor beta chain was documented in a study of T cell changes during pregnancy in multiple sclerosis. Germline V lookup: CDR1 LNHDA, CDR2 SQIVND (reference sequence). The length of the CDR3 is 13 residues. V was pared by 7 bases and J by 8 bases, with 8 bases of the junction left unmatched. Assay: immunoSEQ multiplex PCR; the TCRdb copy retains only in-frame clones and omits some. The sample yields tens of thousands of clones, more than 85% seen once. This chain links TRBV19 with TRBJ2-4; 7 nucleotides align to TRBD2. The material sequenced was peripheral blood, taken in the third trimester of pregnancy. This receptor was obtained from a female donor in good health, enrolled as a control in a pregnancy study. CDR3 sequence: CASTRAGRDIQYF. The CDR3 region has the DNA TGTGCCAGTACTCGGGCAGGGAGGGACATTCAGTACTTC.